Listed below are T cell receptor beta chains from one sample, sequenced in a study of Tregs in tolerant kidney transplant recipients. Sequencing used immunoSEQ multiplex PCR; TCRdb keeps in-frame clones, though not all of them. The table records under 100,000 clones, approximately 94% of them present only once. Sequencing input: CD8+ T cells from blood. The receptors were sampled from a human donor in good health. The CDR3 runs from the conserved cysteine through the conserved F or W. Fields, in order: V gene, clone size, D gene, J gene, CDR3 DNA, CDR3 protein. D genes are given only for firm matches. Clone size, where shown, is once, few, many, or a class for clones that have expanded.

V: TRBV4-1
size: .
D: TRBD2
J: TRBJ2-7
DNA: TGCGCCAGCAGACCAGGACTAGCGAGCTCCTACGAGCAGTACTTC
CDR3: CASRPGLASSYEQYF

V: TRBV5-6
size: .
D: TRBD1
J: TRBJ2-7
DNA: TGTGCCAGCAGCTTGGAACTTGGAACAGGGGTATCGTACGAGCAGTACTTC
CDR3: CASSLELGTGVSYEQYF

V: TRBV19
size: .
D: .
J: TRBJ2-5
DNA: TGCTTAGCAGGGAGCCCCAAAGAGACCCAGTACTTC
CDR3: CLAGSPKETQYF

V: TRBV7-7
size: .
D: .
J: TRBJ2-5
DNA: TGTGCCAGCAGCTTTTTCTCGGGGGTAGGAGAGACCCAGTACTTC
CDR3: CASSFFSGVGETQYF

V: TRBV2
size: .
D: .
J: TRBJ2-7
DNA: TGTGCCAGCAGTGAACTAACCGGGTCTTCCTACGAGCAGTACTTC
CDR3: CASSELTGSSYEQYF

V: TRBV4-2
size: .
D: .
J: TRBJ2-6
DNA: TGTGCCAGCAGCCAACCCGGGAAGGGCCCGGAATCTGGGGCCAACGTCCTGACTTTC
CDR3: CASSQPGKGPESGANVLTF

V: TRBV7-8
size: .
D: .
J: TRBJ1-1
DNA: TGTGCCAGCAGCTTCGACGAGCCGCCCTACACTGAAGCTTTCTTT
CDR3: CASSFDEPPYTEAFF

V: TRBV27
size: .
D: .
J: TRBJ1-2
DNA: TGTGCCAGCAGTTTATATACAGGTCACTATGGCTACACCTTC
CDR3: CASSLYTGHYGYTF

V: TRBV10-3
size: .
D: .
J: TRBJ1-2
DNA: TGTGCCATCAGTGAGGGGGTAGAGATAGCTAACTATGGCTACACCTTC
CDR3: CAISEGVEIANYGYTF

V: TRBV7-8
size: .
D: .
J: TRBJ2-7
DNA: TGTGCCAGCAACCTAGGGGCGGACGAGCAGTACTTC
CDR3: CASNLGADEQYF

V: TRBV19
size: .
D: .
J: TRBJ2-2
DNA: TGTGCCAGTAGTATGGGGATAAGGGCCGGGGAGCTGTTTTTT
CDR3: CASSMGIRAGELFF

V: TRBV27
size: .
D: TRBD2
J: TRBJ2-7
DNA: TGTGCCAGCAGTTCCCGGACTAGTAACTACGAGCAGTACTTC
CDR3: CASSSRTSNYEQYF

V: TRBV19
size: .
D: .
J: TRBJ1-4
DNA: TGTGCCAGTAGCTCCGGGTGGGGGCGAAATGAAAAACTGTTTTTT
CDR3: CASSSGWGRNEKLFF

V: TRBV5-6
size: .
D: .
J: TRBJ2-7
DNA: TGTGCCAGCAGCTTCGGGGGACCTGCTTACGAGCAGTACTTC
CDR3: CASSFGGPAYEQYF

V: TRBV6-5
size: .
D: .
J: TRBJ2-1
DNA: TGTGCCAGCAGTTCCTGGACGGATAGCTCCTACAATGAGCAGTTCTTC
CDR3: CASSSWTDSSYNEQFF

V: TRBV14
size: .
D: .
J: TRBJ1-3
DNA: TGTGCCAGCAGCCAAGAGTGGCAGGATGGAAACACCATATATTTT
CDR3: CASSQEWQDGNTIYF

V: TRBV4-1
size: .
D: TRBD1
J: TRBJ2-7
DNA: TGCGCCAGCAGCCAGCATACGGACAGGGAATTATCCTACGAGCAGTACTTC
CDR3: CASSQHTDRELSYEQYF

V: TRBV9
size: .
D: TRBD2
J: TRBJ2-3
DNA: TGTGCCAGCAGCGTAGAGGGACTAGCATCTGATACGCAGTATTTT
CDR3: CASSVEGLASDTQYF

V: TRBV11-2
size: .
D: TRBD1
J: TRBJ1-1
DNA: TGTGCCGGCAGCTTCCGGGACAGGGACCCTCTTGAAGCTTTCTTT
CDR3: CAGSFRDRDPLEAFF

V: TRBV6-6
size: .
D: TRBD1
J: TRBJ2-5
DNA: TGTGCCAGCAGTTACTCGGAAGGGGGCATTGAGACCCAGTACTTC
CDR3: CASSYSEGGIETQYF

V: TRBV7-8
size: .
D: .
J: TRBJ1-3
DNA: TGTGCCAGCGGCCTGCTAGGCTCTGGAAACACCATATATTTT
CDR3: CASGLLGSGNTIYF

V: TRBV27
size: .
D: TRBD1
J: TRBJ1-1
DNA: TGTGCCAGCAGTTCACGACAGGGGGCGAACACTGAAGCTTTCTTT
CDR3: CASSSRQGANTEAFF

V: TRBV19
size: .
D: TRBD2
J: TRBJ2-7
DNA: TGTGCCAGTAGTCCAGCGGGGGCTTACGAGCAGTACTTC
CDR3: CASSPAGAYEQYF

V: TRBV7-9
size: .
D: TRBD1
J: TRBJ2-1
DNA: TGTGCCAGTAGGAGAGGGACAGGGGAAATCCCCTACAATGAGCAGTTCTTC
CDR3: CASRRGTGEIPYNEQFF

V: TRBV5-4
size: few
D: .
J: TRBJ1-2
DNA: TGCGCCAGCAGCCAAGATTGGGGGGGAGGCTATGGCTACACCTTC
CDR3: CASSQDWGGGYGYTF

V: TRBV29-1
size: .
D: .
J: TRBJ2-2
DNA: TGCAGCGTTGACAGGGTGAACACCGGGGAGCTGTTTTTT
CDR3: CSVDRVNTGELFF

V: TRBV5-1
size: .
D: TRBD2
J: TRBJ2-1
DNA: TGCGCCAGCAGTTCTGATTCCGGGACTAGCTATGATGAGCAGTTCTTC
CDR3: CASSSDSGTSYDEQFF

V: TRBV7-8
size: .
D: TRBD1
J: TRBJ1-1
DNA: TGTGCCAGCAGCTTCTCGGGACAGGGGAGTAATGAAGCTTTCTTT
CDR3: CASSFSGQGSNEAFF

V: TRBV27
size: .
D: TRBD1
J: TRBJ2-5
DNA: TGTGCCAGCAGTTTTCCCGGACAGGGGGAGACCCAGTACTTC
CDR3: CASSFPGQGETQYF

V: TRBV11-1
size: .
D: .
J: TRBJ2-5
DNA: TGTGCCAGCAGCTTCCGCGGGGTTGGGGTCCAAGAGACCCAGTACTTC
CDR3: CASSFRGVGVQETQYF

V: TRBV19
size: once
D: .
J: TRBJ1-6
DNA: TGTGCCAGTAGTATAGATGGGGAGTATAATTCACCCCTCCACTTT
CDR3: CASSIDGEYNSPLHF

V: TRBV7-8
size: .
D: TRBD2
J: TRBJ2-5
DNA: TGTGCCAGCAGCTTAGCACTAGCGGGAGGGGGGTTACAAGAGACCCAGTACTTC
CDR3: CASSLALAGGGLQETQYF

V: TRBV6-5
size: .
D: .
J: TRBJ1-1
DNA: TGTGCCAGCAGTTACTCGGCAGGTGAAGGGAACACTGAAGCTTTCTTT
CDR3: CASSYSAGEGNTEAFF

V: TRBV9
size: .
D: .
J: TRBJ1-6
DNA: TGTGCCAGCAGCCATAGACAGCGCTCTTATAATTCACCCCTCCACTTT
CDR3: CASSHRQRSYNSPLHF

V: TRBV6-4
size: .
D: TRBD1
J: TRBJ2-7
DNA: TGTGCCAGCAGTAGCTTTCGGGACAGGTCTTTTTTCGAGCAGTACTTC
CDR3: CASSSFRDRSFFEQYF

V: TRBV27
size: .
D: TRBD1
J: TRBJ1-1
DNA: TGTGCCAGCAGTTTAGTGGGACAGGGGCTCACTGAAGCTTTCTTT
CDR3: CASSLVGQGLTEAFF

V: TRBV2
size: .
D: .
J: TRBJ2-7
DNA: TGTGCCAGCAGTGAATCCTGGACCCCCCATTACGAGCAGTACTTC
CDR3: CASSESWTPHYEQYF

V: TRBV12-5
size: .
D: TRBD2
J: TRBJ2-7
DNA: TGTGCTAGTGGTTTGGAGGCCCTAGCGGGGGGGTGGTACGAGCAGTACTTC
CDR3: CASGLEALAGGWYEQYF

V: TRBV12-5
size: once
D: .
J: TRBJ2-4
DNA: TGTGCTAGTGGTACCGGGACATCGGTCTACTTC
CDR3: CASGTGTSVYF

V: TRBV10-3
size: .
D: .
J: TRBJ2-7
DNA: TGTGCCAGTCGAGCGGGTTCGTCCTACGAGCAGTACTTC
CDR3: CASRAGSSYEQYF

V: TRBV14
size: .
D: TRBD1
J: TRBJ2-5
DNA: TGTGCCAGCAGCCCAAATACAGGGGGCGCTTGGGAGACCCAGTACTTC
CDR3: CASSPNTGGAWETQYF

V: TRBV7-6
size: .
D: .
J: TRBJ1-2
DNA: TGTGCCAGCAGCTTAATGGGGGACCGAGATGGCTACACCTTC
CDR3: CASSLMGDRDGYTF

V: TRBV30
size: .
D: TRBD1
J: TRBJ1-1
DNA: TGTGCCTGGAGTGTATTCGGGACAGAGGGAGCTTTCTTT
CDR3: CAWSVFGTEGAFF

V: TRBV29-1
size: .
D: .
J: TRBJ2-2
DNA: TGCAGCGTGGCGACCCTGAACACCGGGGAGCTGTTTTTT
CDR3: CSVATLNTGELFF

V: TRBV5-4
size: .
D: .
J: TRBJ1-2
DNA: TGTGCCAGCAGCTTGGCGGGGGGGCGCTTTCCTAACTATGGCTACACCTTC
CDR3: CASSLAGGRFPNYGYTF

V: TRBV15
size: .
D: TRBD1
J: TRBJ1-2
DNA: TGTGCCACCAGCAGAGATGGGACAGTCAATTGGGACACCTTC
CDR3: CATSRDGTVNWDTF

V: TRBV27
size: .
D: .
J: TRBJ1-1
DNA: TGTGCCAGCAGTTTAAGGGGGATGAACACTGAAGCTTTCTTT
CDR3: CASSLRGMNTEAFF

V: TRBV27
size: .
D: TRBD1
J: TRBJ1-2
DNA: TGTGCCAGCAGTTTAAGTGGACAGGCCCCCTATGGCTACACCTTC
CDR3: CASSLSGQAPYGYTF

V: TRBV13
size: .
D: TRBD1
J: TRBJ1-1
DNA: TGTGCCAGCAGCTTTCCGGAGCAACGGACAGGCCTTTTTTACACTGAAGCTTTCTTT
CDR3: CASSFPEQRTGLFYTEAFF

V: TRBV27
size: .
D: TRBD2
J: TRBJ2-7
DNA: TGTGCCAGCAGTCTTAGCGGGATCTCCTACGAGCAGTACTTC
CDR3: CASSLSGISYEQYF

V: TRBV15
size: .
D: TRBD1
J: TRBJ2-1
DNA: TGTGCCACCAGCTCCGGGACAGGGAGCTACAATGAGCAGTTCTTC
CDR3: CATSSGTGSYNEQFF

V: TRBV6-5
size: .
D: TRBD2
J: TRBJ2-7
DNA: TGTGCCAGCAGTTACTTACTAGCGGGAGAGGGTGAGCAGTACTTC
CDR3: CASSYLLAGEGEQYF

V: TRBV27
size: .
D: TRBD2
J: TRBJ2-7
DNA: TGTGCCAGCAGCCCCGGGACTAGCGGGCAGCAGTACTTC
CDR3: CASSPGTSGQQYF

V: TRBV7-9
size: .
D: .
J: TRBJ2-7
DNA: TGTGCCAGCAGTGGAGCCTACGAGCAGTACTTC
CDR3: CASSGAYEQYF